Presented here are 19 T cell receptor beta chains from one specimen sequenced in a study of OX40 agonist ivuxolimab in advanced cancers. Profiled with immunoSEQ multiplex PCR; TCRdb holds only in-frame clones, not every one. This sample has more than 50,000 clones, with approximately 86% found just once. The sample was CD4+ or CD8+ T cells sorted from blood, taken in a trial of the OX40 agonist ivuxolimab. These receptors originate from an adult with an advanced solid tumor such as melanoma, head and neck, liver or kidney cancer.

V gene TRBV28 combines with J gene TRBJ2-3; maybe TRBD1 (5 bases). This CDR3 region has 15 residues. CDR1 and CDR2 (germline): MDHEN, SYDVKM. V shed 5 bases and J shed 3 bases, with 15 bases lying between them. The CDR3 region is CASSGSGIMTDTQYF. The CDR3, as DNA: TGTGCCAGCAGTGGTTCAGGGATCATGACAGATACGCAGTATTTT.

The gene calls are TRBV4-1 and TRBJ1-2; perhaps TRBD1 as D (6 bases). V lost 5 bases to trimming and J lost 6 bases, with 19 bases between them. This CDR3 has 15 amino acids. Germline assignment: CDR1 MGHRA and CDR2 YSYEKL. This CDR3 reads CASSSVQGWDNGYTF. The CDR3 DNA is TGCGCCAGCAGCTCCGTCCAGGGGTGGGATAATGGCTACACCTTC.

The chain is built from TRBV5-1 and TRBJ2-2; possibly TRBD1 or TRBD2 for D (5 bases each). Germline CDR1 reads SGHRS; CDR2 reads YFSETQ. Trimming took off 5 bases at V and 8 bases at J, with 10 bases between the two ends. The CDR3 loop spans 12 amino acids. The CDR3 protein is CASRMGVGELFF. The CDR3 DNA follows: TGCGCCAGCAGAATGGGGGTAGGGGAGCTGTTTTTT.

This clone was seen a single time. This sequence joins TRBV20-1 and TRBJ2-3; D remains unclear. The CDR3 is 11 residues long. V lost 6 bases, J lost 2 bases, and 6 bases lay in between. Per the germline V gene, CDR1 is DFQATT and CDR2 is SNEGSKA (reference sequence). The CDR3 sequence is CSAGDTDTQYF. Written as DNA, the CDR3 is TGCAGTGCCGGCGACACAGATACGCAGTATTTT.

The J gene is TRBJ1-2, the V gene TRBV18; TRBD1 might be the D (6 bases). The CDR3 has 15 amino acids. CDR1 KGHSH and CDR2 LQKENI come from the germline V gene. With 4 bases removed from V and 5 bases from J, the gap between germline ends came to 17 bases. CDR3 nucleotides: TGTGCCAGCTCACAGGGTGCGGGGGCCGATTATGGCTACACCTTC. Translation gives CASSQGAGADYGYTF.

CDR3 protein: CASLTGTGELFF. The CDR3 bases are TGTGCCAGCTTGACAGGAACCGGGGAGCTGTTTTTT. This chain joins TRBV19 and TRBJ2-2, with a possible D match to TRBD1 (6 bases). Trimming pared 9 bases from V and 5 bases from J, leaving 10 bases between. The CDR3 spans 12 residues. In germline, CDR1 is LNHDA, CDR2 SQIVND (reference sequence).

The J gene is TRBJ1-3, the V gene TRBV15; TRBD1 matches at 10 bases. The CDR3 is 17 amino acids. Losses at the gene ends were 0 bases for V and 3 bases for J; bases not matched to a gene: 5. Germline CDR1 LNHNV, CDR2 YYDKDF (reference sequence). CDR3 region: CATSRDRRDRGGNTIYF. Written as DNA, the CDR3 is TGTGCCACCAGCAGAGATCGAAGGGACAGGGGTGGAAACACCATATATTTT.

J is TRBJ2-7 and V is TRBV20-1; D is undetermined. The CDR3 runs to 9 residues. Trimming shortened V by 4 bases and J by 12 bases, and 10 bases separated the two germline ends. Germline lookup yields CDR1 DFQATT and CDR2 SNEGSKA (reference sequence). CDR3 sequence reads: CSAKNLRYF. Here the CDR3 DNA reads TGCAGTGCTAAAAACCTAAGGTACTTC.

This chain links TRBV29-1 with TRBJ2-5; 10 bases map to TRBD1. This CDR3 spans 14 amino acids. Germline assignment: CDR1 SQVTM and CDR2 ANQGSEA. V shed 6 bases, J shed 4 bases, and the junction held 8 bases outside the gene matches. DNA of the CDR3: TGCAGCGTAGAGGACAGGGGGAGGGGAGAGACCCAGTACTTC. Translating gives CSVEDRGRGETQYF.

The chain recombines TRBV29-1 with TRBJ2-3; TRBD2 matches at 9 bases. CDR1 SQVTM and CDR2 ANQGSEA come from the germline V gene. The CDR3 totals 15 residues. V lost 4 bases to trimming and J lost 0 bases; unmatched junction nucleotides: 5. CDR3 in amino acids: CSVALTSGSTDTQYF. The CDR3 coding sequence is TGCAGCGTTGCATTGACTAGCGGAAGCACAGATACGCAGTATTTT.

The CDR3 coding sequence is TGCGCCAGCAGCCAAGAGACTAACTACAATGAGCAGTTCTTC. Encoded protein: CASSQETNYNEQFF. V and J are TRBV4-1 and TRBJ2-1; weak D call: TRBD2 (5 bases). Trimming pared 0 bases from V and 3 bases from J, leaving 6 bases between. CDR1 and CDR2 from the germline V gene are MGHRA and YSYEKL. This CDR3 has 14 amino acids.

This rearrangement joins TRBV5-1 to TRBJ2-1; 13 bases map to TRBD2. Losses at the gene ends were 2 bases for V and 7 bases for J; bases not matched to a gene: 6. The CDR3 contains 16 residues. Germline V CDR1 and CDR2: SGHRS, YFSETQ. The CDR3 here is CASSLSGTSGTNEQFF. CDR3 coding DNA: TGCGCCAGCAGCTTAAGTGGGACTAGCGGGACTAATGAGCAGTTCTTC. Full variable domain (remainder filled in from reference TRBV5-1 and TRBJ2-1): KAGVTQTPRYLIKTRGQQVTLSCSPISGHRSVSWYQQTPGQGLQFLFEYFSETQRNKGNFPGRFSGRQFSNSRSEMNVSTLELGDSALYLCASSLSGTSGTNEQFFGPGTRLTVL.

The genes are TRBV5-5 and TRBJ2-5; 8 nucleotides agree with TRBD1. The CDR3 covers 13 residues. The J segment lost 3 bases and the V segment lost 5 bases, leaving 3 bases of the junction unmatched. Germline V gene lookup returns CDR1 SGHKS and CDR2 YYEKEE (reference sequence). Written as DNA, the CDR3 is TGTGCCAGCAGAAAGGGACAGGAAGAGACCCAGTACTTC. Protein: CASRKGQEETQYF.

In DNA form, the CDR3 reads TGTGCCAGCAGCTGGGGACAGGTTAACTACGAGCAGTACTTC. This sequence encodes CASSWGQVNYEQYF. This rearrangement joins TRBV7-2 to TRBJ2-7; 8 nucleotides agree with TRBD1. Trimming cost V 4 bases and J 3 bases; bases outside gene matches: 5. Germline CDR1 and CDR2: SGHTA and FQGNSA. The CDR3 has 14 amino acids.

The rearrangement uses TRBV29-1 and TRBJ2-1; 8 nucleotides align to TRBD2. V was clipped by 4 bases and J by 3 bases; unmatched bases: 29. CDR1 and CDR2 (germline): SQVTM, ANQGSEA. The CDR3 covers 22 residues. CDR3 coding DNA: TGCAGCGTTGTTCCACGGTGGGGTCAGGGTGTAGTTAGGAGCGGGAGCTACAATGAGCAGTTCTTC. Protein sequence: CSVVPRWGQGVVRSGSYNEQFF.

The V gene is TRBV19, the J gene TRBJ2-5, with TRBD2 matching over 8 bases. Trimming removed 6 bases from V and 4 bases from J; junction bases left unmatched: 10. Germline CDR1 LNHDA, CDR2 SQIVND (reference sequence). CDR3 length: 15 amino acids. CDR3 amino acids: CASSEERENRETQYF. As DNA, the CDR3 is TGTGCCAGTAGCGAAGAGCGGGAGAATAGAGAGACCCAGTACTTC.

The rearrangement uses TRBV7-6 and TRBJ2-1; perhaps TRBD2 as D (6 bases). The V gene's germline CDR1 is SGHVS and CDR2 FNYEAQ. The V and J ends lost 1 base and 0 bases respectively, with 13 bases between them. This CDR3 is built from 17 residues. In DNA form, the CDR3 reads TGTGCCAGCAGCTTAGATGGAGCGGGCAGCTCCTACAATGAGCAGTTCTTC. It yields the protein CASSLDGAGSSYNEQFF.

The rearrangement uses TRBV29-1 and TRBJ2-2; 7 nucleotides agree with TRBD1. Trimming cost V 7 bases and J 1 base; bases outside gene matches: 6. CDR1 and CDR2 (germline): SQVTM, ANQGSEA. The CDR3 runs 14 residues. CDR3 in amino acids: CSALRDRNTGELFF. The CDR3 bases are TGCAGCGCCCTCCGGGACAGGAACACCGGGGAGCTGTTTTTT.

The chain carries TRBV7-8 and TRBJ2-5; 13 bases map to TRBD2. This CDR3 has 20 residues. V was clipped by 0 bases and J by 4 bases; unmatched bases: 14. Germline V gives CDR1 SGHVS, CDR2 FQNEAQ. The CDR3 DNA follows: TGTGCCAGCAGCTTAGCGCGAACTAGCGGGGGGGCCGGAGAGAGAGAGACCCAGTACTTC. It yields the protein CASSLARTSGGAGERETQYF.